The sequence of this T cell receptor beta chain was determined in a study of beta chain features in type 1 diabetes. The germline V and J ends were trimmed by 8 bases and 4 bases, with 11 bases remaining between them. CDR3 length: 12 residues. The germline gives CDR1 MNHNY, CDR2 SVGAGI (reference sequence). Sequenced material consisted of expressed TCRB transcripts (all of the isolated RNA was reverse transcribed). Average reads for naive, central memory and regulatory T cell samples were roughly 3.4 million. Only in-frame clones appear in the TCRdb table, and some are missing; sequencing was by immunoSEQ multiplex PCR. The data show roughly 150,000 clones, with roughly 8.1% seen just once and almost 0.65% held by the top ten.

This chain uses TRBV6-6 with TRBJ1-1; perhaps TRBD1 as D (5 bases). The sequence derives from a man aged 18 to 35 in good health. Sequenced: central memory CD4+ T cells from blood. The CDR3 nucleotides are TGTGCCAGCGGCGGGAGGGGCACTGAAGCTTTCTTT. This codes for CASGGRGTEAFF.